This T cell receptor (beta chain) was sequenced for a study of T cells in Graves' hyperthyroidism and ophthalmopathy. Only a few counts were recorded for this clonotype. Its target is unknown. Amplified TCR beta CDR3 regions came from RNA transcripts. The TCR CDR3 was amplified in a first-round RT-PCR using the HTBI primer set. TCRdb re-called the multiplex PCR reads with MiXCR, one entry per CDR3 protein. Seen here are about 680,000 distinct CDR3 sequences, over 35% observed once, and the top ten hold less than 40%. The study, taken as a whole, reports: Among thyroid clonotypes expanded above 0.001, most also appeared in blood. Progression to ophthalmopathy was predicted a median of approximately seven months early.

Subjects aged 18 to 65 presented with newly diagnosed hyperthyroidism of less than 2 months' duration. V was trimmed by 3 bases and J by 7 bases, leaving 10 bases between them. Germline V CDR1 and CDR2: MDHEN, SYDVKM. CDR3 size: 12 residues. This sequence was found in a woman aged 40 to 50 with Graves' hyperthyroidism. Source material: blood. This sequence joins TRBV28 and TRBJ2-7; D remains ambiguous. The CDR3 bases are TGTGCCAGCAGTTTTGCACCTACAGAGCAGTACTTC. It translates to CASSFAPTEQYF. The full variable domain, completed using reference TRBV28 and TRBJ2-7, is DVKVTQSSRYLVKRTGEKVFLECVQDMDHENMFWYRQDPGLGLRLIYFSYDVKMKEKGDIPEGYSVSREKKERFSLILESASTNQTSMYLCASSFAPTEQYFGPGTRLTVT.